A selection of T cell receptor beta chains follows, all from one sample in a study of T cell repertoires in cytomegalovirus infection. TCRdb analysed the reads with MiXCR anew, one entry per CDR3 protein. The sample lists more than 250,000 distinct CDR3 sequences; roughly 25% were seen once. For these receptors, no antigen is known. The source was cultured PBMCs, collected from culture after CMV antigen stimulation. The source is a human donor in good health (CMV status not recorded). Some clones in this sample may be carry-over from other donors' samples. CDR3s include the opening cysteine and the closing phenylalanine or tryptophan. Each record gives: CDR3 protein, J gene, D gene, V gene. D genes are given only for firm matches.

cdr3_aa: CASRAPQSSYNEQFF
j_call: TRBJ2-1
d_call: -
v_call: TRBV7-2

cdr3_aa: CASSITGGRNEQYF
j_call: TRBJ2-7
d_call: TRBD1
v_call: TRBV19

cdr3_aa: CASSLVVAGPNTGELFF
j_call: TRBJ2-2
d_call: -
v_call: TRBV11-2

cdr3_aa: CASSGQGLGSPLHF
j_call: TRBJ1-6
d_call: TRBD1
v_call: TRBV5-3

cdr3_aa: CASSKEGNQPQHF
j_call: TRBJ1-5
d_call: -
v_call: TRBV6-1

cdr3_aa: CSVLGTGTNYGYTF
j_call: TRBJ1-2
d_call: -
v_call: TRBV29-1

cdr3_aa: CAWSNWGQAQETQYF
j_call: TRBJ2-5
d_call: TRBD1
v_call: TRBV30

cdr3_aa: CASSLQGRGDGYTF
j_call: TRBJ1-2
d_call: -
v_call: TRBV7-2

cdr3_aa: CASSLGQYDGYTF
j_call: TRBJ1-2
d_call: -
v_call: TRBV18

cdr3_aa: CASTNRGRETQYF
j_call: TRBJ2-5
d_call: -
v_call: TRBV7-9

cdr3_aa: CASSQELQGYQPQHF
j_call: TRBJ1-5
d_call: -
v_call: TRBV4-1

cdr3_aa: CASSSPNRGSSTDTQYF
j_call: TRBJ2-3
d_call: TRBD1
v_call: TRBV12-3/TRBV12-4

cdr3_aa: CASSYSGVGNTEAFF
j_call: TRBJ1-1
d_call: -
v_call: TRBV6-2/TRBV6-3

cdr3_aa: CASSPQGYYGYTF
j_call: TRBJ1-2
d_call: TRBD1
v_call: TRBV12-3/TRBV12-4

cdr3_aa: CASSGGTSGRLYEQFF
j_call: TRBJ2-1
d_call: TRBD2
v_call: TRBV7-2

cdr3_aa: CASSLRLGGGYAQYF
j_call: TRBJ2-3
d_call: -
v_call: TRBV11-2

cdr3_aa: CASSFPLRRGFSGNTIYF
j_call: TRBJ1-3
d_call: -
v_call: TRBV12-3/TRBV12-4

cdr3_aa: CASSRYPGYNEQFF
j_call: TRBJ2-1
d_call: -
v_call: TRBV4-3

cdr3_aa: CASSLLAGGPPYNEQFF
j_call: TRBJ2-1
d_call: TRBD2
v_call: TRBV11-3

cdr3_aa: CARGIRGRIETQYF
j_call: TRBJ2-5
d_call: -
v_call: TRBV6-5

cdr3_aa: CASSYMQGIVTEAFF
j_call: TRBJ1-1
d_call: -
v_call: TRBV6-2/TRBV6-3

cdr3_aa: CASSLEQLNTEAFF
j_call: TRBJ1-1
d_call: -
v_call: TRBV12-3/TRBV12-4

cdr3_aa: CASSPQGRETQYF
j_call: TRBJ2-5
d_call: -
v_call: TRBV7-2

cdr3_aa: CASRDRGYEQYF
j_call: TRBJ2-7
d_call: TRBD1
v_call: TRBV10-2

cdr3_aa: CASSPSLLYNEQFF
j_call: TRBJ2-1
d_call: -
v_call: TRBV7-9

cdr3_aa: CASSLETSHNAQYF
j_call: TRBJ2-3
d_call: -
v_call: TRBV12-3/TRBV12-4

cdr3_aa: CASSQDRAEETQYF
j_call: TRBJ2-5
d_call: -
v_call: TRBV4-1

cdr3_aa: CASSLVGGVYNEQFF
j_call: TRBJ2-1
d_call: -
v_call: TRBV12-3/TRBV12-4

cdr3_aa: CASSPGTTEYEQYF
j_call: TRBJ2-7
d_call: -
v_call: TRBV19

cdr3_aa: CASSLSAAEETQYF
j_call: TRBJ2-5
d_call: -
v_call: TRBV5-1

cdr3_aa: CASSHRESSTDTQYF
j_call: TRBJ2-3
d_call: -
v_call: TRBV4-1

cdr3_aa: CASRFQGLNTEAFF
j_call: TRBJ1-1
d_call: -
v_call: TRBV6-2/TRBV6-3

cdr3_aa: CAWSQNYGYTF
j_call: TRBJ1-2
d_call: -
v_call: TRBV30

cdr3_aa: CASTISRTGGLAFF
j_call: TRBJ1-1
d_call: TRBD1
v_call: TRBV19

cdr3_aa: CASSPNRDSIGVDYGYTF
j_call: TRBJ1-2
d_call: TRBD1
v_call: TRBV7-9